This T cell receptor beta chain emerged from a study of blood T cell repertoires in COVID-19. At the level of the study: T cells, B-cell-depleted T cells, or PBMCs provided the cDNA or gDNA that served as material.

Profiling relied on immunoSEQ multiplex PCR, and the TCRdb table lists in-frame clones only, not all of them. The table shows approximately 200,000 clones, with roughly four fifths occurring only once. This CDR3 has 13 residues. J lost 9 bases, V lost 4 bases, and 7 bases had no gene match. Germline CDR1 reads MNHNS; CDR2 reads SASEGT. The J gene is TRBJ2-3, the V gene TRBV6-1; 7 bases map to TRBD2. This TCR came from a human donor with acute or convalescent COVID-19. The donor label of this sample is uncertain. Sequenced: peripheral blood. CDR3 sequence reads: CASSAAGTTTQYF. The CDR3 bases are TGTGCCAGCAGTGCAGCCGGGACTACCACGCAGTATTTT.